What follows are 27 T cell receptor beta chains derived from one specimen sequenced in a study of blood T cells in healthy people across ages. Next came a second PCR, run for about 7 to 12 cycles, which used a sample-barcoded 5' primer along with a J-beta primer mix. Via MiXCR, TCRdb re-called the 5' RACE reads, giving one row per CDR3 protein. The sample includes about 1.7 million distinct CDR3 sequences, 28% of them seen just once. Source material: blood. The source is a woman aged 25 to 39 in good health.

The J gene is TRBJ2-1, the V gene TRBV7-9; 9 nucleotides line up with TRBD2. Germline V lookup: CDR1 SEHNR, CDR2 FQNEAQ (reference sequence). V shed 4 bases, J shed 7 bases, and the junction held 5 bases outside the gene matches. The CDR3 length is 14 residues. The CDR3 region is CASSYGLATNEQFF. DNA of the CDR3: TGTGCCAGCAGCTACGGACTAGCGACGAATGAGCAGTTCTTC.

The chain carries TRBV24-1 and TRBJ1-4; D is uncertain. In germline, CDR1 is KGHDR, CDR2 SFDVKD. This CDR3 has 11 amino acids. V shed 9 bases and J shed 4 bases, with 5 bases lying between them. Written as DNA, the CDR3 is TGTGCCACCCGTGGTAATGAAAAACTGTTTTTT. Its protein is CATRGNEKLFF.

This clonotype was counted at least ten times. This CDR3 is CSASTGTNYGYTF. The CDR3, as DNA: TGCAGTGCCTCGACAGGGACTAACTATGGCTACACCTTC. The rearrangement links TRBV20-1 to TRBJ1-2; 7 bases align to TRBD1. CDR1 is DFQATT, CDR2 SNEGSKA, per germline (reference sequence). The CDR3 extends over 13 amino acids. Unmatched junction bases numbered 4, after V lost 6 bases and J lost 0 bases.

On this clonotype itself: This could be a read error, since a much larger clone is one nucleotide away. This chain connects TRBV7-7 to TRBJ2-1, with TRBD2 identical over 7 bases. Germline V gene lookup returns CDR1 SSHAT and CDR2 FNYEAQ (reference sequence). V lost 5 bases to trimming and J lost 0 bases; unmatched junction nucleotides: 10. The CDR3 is made up of 17 amino acids. CDR3 bases: TGTGCCAGCAGCCCCTACCCTTTAGCGGGCTCCTACAATGAGCAGTTCTTC. This codes for CASSPYPLAGSYNEQFF.

This clonotype was observed a single time. A much larger clone is a single base away; this may be a read error. The V gene is TRBV20-1, the J gene TRBJ2-3; D may be TRBD2 (5 bases). Germline V lookup: CDR1 DFQATT, CDR2 SNEGSKA (reference sequence). The CDR3 has 15 residues. The chain's CDR3 is CSARDRTASTDAQYF. CDR3 sequence (DNA): TGCAGTGCTAGAGATCGAACAGCTAGCACAGATGCGCAGTATTTT.

This clonotype was observed a few times. One junction end disagrees with the germline gene, perhaps due to a read error. The rearrangement uses TRBV7-9 and TRBJ2-7; 14 bases fit TRBD2. Germline assignment: CDR1 SEHNR and CDR2 FQNEAQ (reference sequence). The length of the CDR3 is 16 residues. CDR3 sequence: CASSPTSGGASCEQYF. In DNA, the CDR3 is TGTGCCAGCAGCCCGACTAGCGGGGGGGCGTCCTGCGAGCAGTACTTC.

The sample holds a few counts of this clonotype. This rearrangement joins TRBV12-3 or TRBV12-4 to TRBJ1-6, with 7 positions matching TRBD1. After removal of 6 bases from V and 9 bases from J, the junction contained 11 bases not matched to a gene. The CDR3 is made up of 15 amino acids. DNA for the CDR3: TGTGCCAGCAGCCCGACAGGGTTTCGATCTTCACCCCTCCACTTT. The encoded protein is CASSPTGFRSSPLHF.

This clonotype showed up many times. The genes are TRBV20-1 and TRBJ2-7, with TRBD2 matching over 10 bases. Germline values: CDR1 DFQATT, CDR2 SNEGSKA (reference sequence). This CDR3 has 13 residues. V lost 6 bases and J lost 4; bases outside the gene matches: 6. CDR3 sequence (DNA): TGCAGTGCCGGGCCTAGCGGGAGTTACGAGCAGTACTTC. Translated: CSAGPSGSYEQYF.

This clonotype was observed a handful of times. The CDR3 DNA follows: TGTGCCAGCAGCTTAGACGGGGGGCGATGGGAAAAACTGTTTTTT. Protein: CASSLDGGRWEKLFF. The chain combines TRBV7-2 with TRBJ1-4, with D possibly matching TRBD1 (6 bases). Trimming took 1 base from V and 8 from J, leaving 14 bases between them. The CDR3 covers 15 residues. Germline CDR1 reads SGHTA; CDR2 reads FQGNSA.

This clonotype was seen more than once but under ten times. V is TRBV7-2 and J is TRBJ2-4; D is unclear. V was trimmed by 4 bases and J by 0 bases, leaving 13 bases between them. Looked up from germline, CDR1 is SGHTA and CDR2 is FQGNSA. The CDR3 is 16 amino acids. The CDR3 DNA reads as TGTGCCAGCAGCTCCTCCAGGATATTAGCCAAAAACATTCAGTACTTC. It specifies CASSSSRILAKNIQYF.

The chain has TRBV20-1 and TRBJ2-1; a weak D match, TRBD2 (5 bases). CDR3 length: 16 amino acids. V lost 6 bases to trimming and J lost 8 bases, with 26 bases between them. CDR1 DFQATT and CDR2 SNEGSKA come from the germline V gene (reference sequence). This CDR3 reads CSAPHLFLDTRDEQFF. CDR3 DNA sequence: TGCAGTGCCCCTCACCTCTTCCTCGATACGAGGGATGAGCAGTTCTTC.

This clonotype was observed at least ten times. The chain joins TRBV3-1 to TRBJ1-2; D not resolved. Germline V gene data show CDR1 as LGHDT and CDR2 as YNNKEL (reference sequence). The CDR3 has 13 amino acids. V was trimmed by 3 bases and J by 2 bases, leaving 7 bases between them. The DNA of the CDR3 is TGTGCCAGCAGCCAGTCGCGAAACTATGGCTACACCTTC. Translating gives CASSQSRNYGYTF. Drawing the rest from reference TRBV3-1 and TRBJ1-2, the complete variable domain is DTAVSQTPKYLVTQMGNDKSIKCEQNLGHDTMYWYKQDSKKFLKIMFSYNNKELIINETVPNRFSPKSPDKAHLNLHINSLELGDSAVYFCASSQSRNYGYTFGSGTRLTVV.

There are a few counts of this clonotype. The chain is built from TRBV2 and TRBJ2-3; possibly TRBD1 or TRBD2 for D (5 bases each). The CDR3 runs to 14 residues. Germline V gives CDR1 SNHLY, CDR2 FYNNEI. Trimming removed 4 bases at V and 2 bases at J, with 10 bases between. The CDR3 nucleotides are TGTGCCAGCAGTGGGGACGCACTCACAGATACGCAGTATTTT. Protein sequence: CASSGDALTDTQYF.

The chain couples TRBV18 to TRBJ1-4; unclear D gene. The CDR3 is 13 residues long. Germline V gene sequence: CDR1 KGHSH, CDR2 LQKENI. Trimming took off 3 bases at V and 8 bases at J, with 10 bases between the two ends. Written as DNA, the CDR3 is TGTGCCAGCTCACCCTCAGCAAGCGAAAAACTGTTTTTT. As protein: CASSPSASEKLFF.

This clonotype was observed many times. This chain links TRBV7-2 with TRBJ2-1, with 7 bases fitting TRBD2. V gave up 4 bases and J gave up 1 base; unmatched junction bases: 4. CDR3 length equals 15 residues. Germline assignment: CDR1 SGHTA and CDR2 FQGNSA. The CDR3 DNA reads as TGTGCCAGCAGCTCGAGCGGGATTTCCTACAATGAGCAGTTCTTC. Protein product: CASSSSGISYNEQFF.

The chain carries TRBV25-1 and TRBJ1-6; D is perhaps TRBD1 (5 bases). CDR1 MGHDK and CDR2 SYGVNS come from the germline V gene. V lost 11 bases and J lost 6, with 5 bases in between. CDR3 length equals 10 residues. The CDR3 nucleotides read TGTGCCGGGGGTAATTCACCCCTCCACTTT. This codes for CAGGNSPLHF.

CDR3 protein: CASSQDSSRVPYGYTF. In nucleotides, the CDR3 is TGTGCCAGCAGCCAAGATTCGAGCAGGGTTCCCTATGGCTACACCTTC. The chain is built from TRBV14 and TRBJ1-2; possible D gene TRBD1, 5 bases. Germline V gene data show CDR1 as SGHDN and CDR2 as FVKESK. V was clipped by 0 bases and J by 4 bases, with 15 bases between them. The CDR3 extends over 16 amino acids.

This clonotype occurred many times. The chain recombines TRBV14 with TRBJ2-3, with D possibly matching TRBD1 (6 bases). This CDR3 has 13 residues. Germline CDR1 and CDR2: SGHDN and FVKESK. V was cut by 4 bases and J by 10 bases, with 15 bases left in between. The CDR3 bases are TGTGCCAGCAGCCGTCAGGGGCGACGTGCGCAGTATTTT. It codes for CASSRQGRRAQYF.

About this clonotype itself: A read error may be the cause here, since a much bigger clone is one base away. J is TRBJ2-7 and V is TRBV12-3 or TRBV12-4, with no clear D. The V end lost 8 bases, the J end lost 5 bases, and 16 bases lay between the germline ends. CDR3 size: 13 residues. The DNA for the CDR3 is TGTGCCAGCGTCCCAAGGTGGGGTGACGAGCAGTACTTC. Translated: CASVPRWGDEQYF.

This rearrangement joins TRBV20-1 to TRBJ2-5; D perhaps matches TRBD2 (6 bases). This CDR3 contains 16 residues. CDR1 and CDR2 from the germline V gene are DFQATT and SNEGSKA (reference sequence). V lost 7 bases and J 7 bases, leaving 28 bases between the germline ends. The DNA for the CDR3 is TGCAGTGGGACGGGGCGAGCGGGTTTTTCCTCGGGGACCCAGTACTTC. It encodes CSGTGRAGFSSGTQYF.

The chain uses TRBV21-1 and TRBJ1-1; the tabulated D call, TRBD1, remains unverified against the DNA. TRBV21-1 is given as a pseudogene. There are 15 residues in the CDR3. The CDR3 reads CASSKTPLGASEAFF. The CDR3 region has the DNA TGTGCCAGCAGCAAAACCCCTTTAGGGGCGTCTGAAGCTTTCTTT.

The chain combines TRBV5-1 with TRBJ2-1, with TRBD1 matching 10 bases. The germline V gene encodes CDR1 SGHRS and CDR2 YFSETQ. The V gene end was trimmed by 5 bases and the J gene end by 7 bases; junction bases not matched to a gene: 12. There are 16 residues in the CDR3. This CDR3 reads CASRTSGTGAGNEQFF. CDR3 nucleotide sequence: TGCGCCAGCAGAACGTCCGGGACAGGGGCTGGTAATGAGCAGTTCTTC.

CDR3 nucleotide sequence: TGTGCCAGCAGGGGCCTTTTCGGTCAGCCCCAGCATTTT. Protein sequence: CASRGLFGQPQHF. V gene TRBV2 combines with J gene TRBJ1-5; D not certain. Trimming shortened V by 6 bases and J by 6 bases, and 12 bases separated the two germline ends. The germline V gene encodes CDR1 SNHLY and CDR2 FYNNEI. The CDR3 sequence is 13 residues long.

On this clonotype: A read error is possible here, since a much larger clone lies one base away. The rearrangement joins TRBV20-1 to TRBJ2-7; TRBD2 is a possible D gene (5 bases). Trimming took off 8 bases at V and 2 bases at J, with 10 bases between the two ends. The CDR3 length is 11 residues. The germline V gene encodes CDR1 DFQATT and CDR2 SNEGSKA (reference sequence). Here the CDR3 reads CSTGEAYEQYF. DNA for the CDR3: TGCAGTACCGGGGAAGCCTACGAGCAGTACTTC.

In its sample, this clonotype was seen many times. This chain uses TRBV29-1 with TRBJ2-5; D not resolved. Trimming took off 5 bases at V and 3 bases at J, with 10 bases between the two ends. CDR3 length: 12 amino acids. Germline CDR1 reads SQVTM; CDR2 reads ANQGSEA. The CDR3 DNA reads as TGCAGCGTTTGCCCGACGAAAGAGACCCAGTACTTC. This encodes CSVCPTKETQYF.

This rearrangement joins TRBV29-1 to TRBJ1-1, with 8 bases aligning to TRBD1. Germline CDR1 SQVTM, CDR2 ANQGSEA. The CDR3 has 13 amino acids. V shed 7 bases and J 3 bases; nucleotides not matched to a gene: 7. The DNA of the CDR3 is TGCAGCGGGGGCAGGGGGCTTTACACTGAAGCTTTCTTT. Translation gives CSGGRGLYTEAFF.

The chain employs TRBV19 and TRBJ1-5; perhaps TRBD1 as D (5 bases). The V and J ends lost 5 bases and 2 bases respectively, with 19 bases between them. Germline V gene data show CDR1 as LNHDA and CDR2 as SQIVND (reference sequence). This CDR3 has 17 amino acids. The CDR3 nucleotides are TGTGCCAGTAGTCAGGGATCCTCCCAAATAGGCAATCAGCCCCAGCATTTT. The encoded protein is CASSQGSSQIGNQPQHF.